This T cell receptor beta chain was retrieved from a study of T cell clones after liver transplantation. In the study overall: As an antigen-independent comparator, third-party-reactive TCRbeta sequences came from pre-transplant mixed lymphocyte reactions. Apart from a few HCV-positive recipients, transplants were for non-autoimmune, non-viral reasons.

Sequencing was performed with immunoSEQ multiplex PCR; in TCRdb, only in-frame clones are kept and a portion is missing. The table shows about 74,000 clones, with around 80% occurring only once. Findings and limits, study-wide: Rather than being deleted, graft donor-reactive T cells may have moved into the graft.

The junction had 6 bases not matched to a gene; V was cut back by 0 bases and J by 12 bases. From germline, CDR1 is SQVTM and CDR2 ANQGSEA. The length of the CDR3 is 14 residues. A word on this clone: Its antigen is undetermined.

The material was CD4+ T cells from blood, obtained before liver transplant. The chain uses TRBV29-1 and TRBJ2-1; 12 nucleotides align to TRBD2. The source of this sequence is a human donor who received a liver transplant. The CDR3 coding sequence is TGCAGCGTTGAAGATCCTAGCGGGAGGGCCGGGCAGTTCTTC. This gives the protein CSVEDPSGRAGQFF.